This TCR beta chain came from a study of shared clonotypes between healthy human individuals. As regards this clone: Its antigen is unknown.

The protocol was immunoSEQ multiplex PCR, while the TCRdb copy is restricted to in-frame clones and leaves out a portion. The sample shows under 2,500,000 clones, approximately 94% of them seen only once. The CDR3 length is 13 residues. The V end was cut by 6 bases, the J end by 1 base, with 10 bases between. Germline-derived CDR1 and CDR2 are MNHEY and SMNVEV (reference sequence). Study-wide results and caveats: The rarefaction results pointed to incomplete sorted-subset sequencing despite large depth.

V usage is TRBV27 and J usage is TRBJ2-7; D may be TRBD1 (5 bases). This TCR was sampled from a man between 18 and 35 years old in good health. The sequencing input was naive CD4+ T cells sorted from blood. Regarding subset: CD45RA+ positively selected. The CDR3 sequence: CASRGQVSYEQYF. The CDR3 DNA reads as TGTGCCAGCAGGGGGCAGGTATCCTACGAGCAGTACTTC.